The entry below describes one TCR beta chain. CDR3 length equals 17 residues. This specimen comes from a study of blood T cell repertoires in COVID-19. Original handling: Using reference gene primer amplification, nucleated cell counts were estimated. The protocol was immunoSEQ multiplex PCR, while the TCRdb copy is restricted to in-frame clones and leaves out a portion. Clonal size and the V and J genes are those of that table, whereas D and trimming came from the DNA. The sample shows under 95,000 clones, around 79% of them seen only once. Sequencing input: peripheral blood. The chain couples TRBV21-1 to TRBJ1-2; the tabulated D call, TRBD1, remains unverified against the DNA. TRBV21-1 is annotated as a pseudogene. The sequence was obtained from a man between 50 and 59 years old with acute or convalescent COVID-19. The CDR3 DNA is TGTGCCAGCAGCAACCGGGACAGGGGGCCGAGAAGCTATGGCTACACCTTC. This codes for CASSNRDRGPRSYGYTF.